These 10 T cell receptor beta chains were all obtained from the same sample, sequenced in a study of CD8 T cells in ankylosing spondylitis. Findings of the study overall: What appeared characteristic of ankylosing spondylitis blood was a TCR beta motif of fewer than ten highly homologous variants.

One entry per CDR3 protein, called by TCRdb with MiXCR from the 5' RACE reads. Among around 770,000 distinct CDR3 sequences listed, under 20% were seen once. These TCRs are of unknown antigen specificity. The sequenced sample was blood, either unsorted or a sorted T cell fraction (not recorded which). The receptors here all came from a male donor with ankylosing spondylitis.

The rearrangement uses TRBV2 and TRBJ1-1; D is perhaps TRBD1 (5 bases). The CDR3 is 14 residues long. Germline CDR1 is SNHLY and CDR2 is FYNNEI. The V gene lost 6 bases and the J gene lost 1 base, with 12 bases spanning the gap. The CDR3 DNA reads as TGTGCCAGCAGGGCGACAGCTTCGAACACTGAAGCTTTCTTT. It translates to CASRATASNTEAFF.

In nucleotides, the CDR3 is TGTGCCAGCAGTCCCTCCAGCCGCCGGCAGTACTTC. Translation gives CASSPSSRRQYF. This chain uses TRBV12-3 or TRBV12-4 with TRBJ2-7; D gene unclear. The ends were cut back, 5 bases at V and 9 bases at J, with 14 bases in the middle. This CDR3 has 12 residues.

The chain is built from TRBV18 and TRBJ1-1; D possibly corresponds to TRBD1 (5 bases). Between the trimmed V and J ends, which lost 4 bases and 3 bases, there was a span of 15 bases. The V gene's germline CDR1 is KGHSH and CDR2 LQKENI. CDR3 length: 15 residues. CDR3 DNA: TGTGCCAGCTCACTGGGACTGGCTTTGGACACTGAAGCTTTCTTT. It specifies CASSLGLALDTEAFF.

V usage is TRBV27 and J usage is TRBJ1-5; possibly TRBD1 for D (6 bases). The CDR3 is 16 residues long. In germline, CDR1 is MNHEY, CDR2 SMNVEV (reference sequence). Trimming took off 3 bases at V and 5 bases at J, with 17 bases between the two ends. Here the CDR3 reads CASSFLNPGVHQPQHF. CDR3 DNA: TGTGCCAGCAGTTTCTTGAATCCAGGGGTTCATCAGCCCCAGCATTTT.

The chain has TRBV12-3 or TRBV12-4 and TRBJ2-5, with a weak D call TRBD1 (5 bases). V was cut by 6 bases and J by 4 bases, with 9 bases left in between. The CDR3 extends over 12 amino acids. Written as DNA, the CDR3 is TGTGCCAGCAGCGACAGCAGAGAGACCCAGTACTTC. As protein: CASSDSRETQYF.

The V gene is TRBV9, the J gene TRBJ2-7, with 8 bases that match TRBD2. The CDR3 is 14 amino acids. Losses at the gene ends were 2 bases for V and 2 bases for J; bases not matched to a gene: 3. Germline V gene sequence: CDR1 SGDLS, CDR2 YYNGEE. The CDR3 region is CASSVSGNPYEQYF. DNA of the CDR3: TGTGCCAGCAGCGTTAGCGGGAACCCCTACGAGCAGTACTTC.

The chain joins TRBV10-3 to TRBJ2-7; TRBD1 matches 7 bases. The CDR3 has 18 residues. Germline CDR1 is ENHRY and CDR2 is SYGVKD. The junction had 25 bases not matched to a gene; V was cut back by 11 bases and J by 3 bases. CDR3 DNA sequence: TGTGCCTTCCAGGCCAGGACAGGCGCCTTTTGTTCGAACTACGAGCAGTACTTC. It translates to CAFQARTGAFCSNYEQYF.

This clonotype has just a few counts. CDR3 DNA sequence: TGTGCCAGCAGTTACTTGAAGGCGGACAATGAGCAGTTCTTC. Translating gives CASSYLKADNEQFF. The chain couples TRBV6-5 to TRBJ2-1, with unresolved D. Germline assignment: CDR1 MNHEY and CDR2 SVGAGI. This CDR3 comprises 14 residues. V was shortened by 1 base and J by 5 bases, with 9 bases between the two germline ends.

V gene TRBV30 combines with J gene TRBJ2-2; D unclear. V lost 0 bases to trimming and J lost 6 bases, with 11 bases between them. CDR1 and CDR2 from the germline V gene are GTSNPN and SVGIG (reference sequence). CDR3 length: 14 residues. CDR3 sequence (DNA): TGTGCCTGGAGTGTTCGTACGAGATCCGGGGAGCTGTTTTTT. This translates into CAWSVRTRSGELFF.

V is TRBV5-1 and J is TRBJ1-1; D is uncertain. The CDR3 runs 15 residues. V was shortened by 0 bases and J by 5 bases, with 14 bases between the two germline ends. Germline loops: CDR1 SGHRS, CDR2 YFSETQ. CDR3 region: CASSLDGGEYTEAFF. CDR3 sequence (DNA): TGCGCCAGCAGCTTGGATGGCGGGGAGTATACTGAAGCTTTCTTT.